These 19 T cell receptor beta chains originate from one sample sequenced in a study of CD8+CD57+ T cells in acquired aplastic anemia. Template material for TCR beta VDJ and CDR3 profiling consisted of genomic DNA. TCRdb analysed the reads with MiXCR anew, one entry per CDR3 protein. In the table there are about 210,000 distinct CDR3 sequences, 30% to 40% of which are singletons. The sequenced sample was sorted CD4+, CD8+, or CD8+CD57+ T cells (not recorded which) from PBMCs. The receptors stem from a human donor in good health, serving as a control.

In its sample, this clonotype was seen once. Sequence at one end of the junction differs from germline and may be a read error. This sequence joins TRBV20-1 and TRBJ2-3, with D uncertain. The length of the CDR3 is 14 residues. Germline V gives CDR1 DFQATT, CDR2 SNEGSKA (reference sequence). The CDR3 coding sequence is TGCGGTGCCAGTAGTACCCCTGGACCGAATACGCAGTATTTT. Amino acids: CGASSTPGPNTQYF.

This clonotype has only a few counts. V gene TRBV10-3 combines with J gene TRBJ1-2; the match to TRBD1 covers 10 bases. Germline V gene lookup returns CDR1 ENHRY and CDR2 SYGVKD. V shed 10 bases, J shed 5 bases, and the junction held 13 bases outside the gene matches. The CDR3 consists of 15 residues. The CDR3 nucleotides are TGTGCCAGCTCTCCGCCGACAGGGGGCTTTTATGGCTACACCTTC. This gives the protein CASSPPTGGFYGYTF.

CDR3 DNA sequence: TGTGCCAGCAGTGCGACGGGGGCCAACACTGAAGCTTTCTTT. It translates to CASSATGANTEAFF. This rearrangement joins TRBV6-4 to TRBJ1-1, with D possibly matching TRBD1 (6 bases). Germline values: CDR1 MRHNA, CDR2 SNTAGT. There are 14 residues in the CDR3. Trimming took off 4 bases at V and 2 bases at J, with 11 bases between the two ends.

At least ten counts were recorded for this clonotype. The chain employs TRBV2 and TRBJ2-3; no clear D. The CDR3 extends over 15 amino acids. The germline V and J ends were trimmed by 6 bases and 0 bases, with 13 bases remaining between them. In germline, CDR1 is SNHLY, CDR2 FYNNEI. The DNA of the CDR3 is TGTGCCAGCAGGCCTAACGGTGGGAGCACAGATACGCAGTATTTT. Encoded protein: CASRPNGGSTDTQYF.

The CDR3 region is CATMAAGEAYEQYF. The CDR3 DNA sequence: TGTGCCACCATGGCAGCGGGAGAAGCATACGAGCAGTACTTC. V usage is TRBV24-1 and J usage is TRBJ2-7, with 8 bases matching TRBD2. V shed 8 bases, J shed 4 bases, and the junction held 9 bases outside the gene matches. Germline V gives CDR1 KGHDR, CDR2 SFDVKD. This CDR3 has 14 residues.

The chain uses TRBV7-8 and TRBJ2-7, with 11 bases lining up with TRBD2. CDR1 and CDR2 from the germline V gene are SGHVS and FQNEAQ. The V gene end was trimmed by 3 bases and the J gene end by 6 bases; junction bases not matched to a gene: 7. The CDR3 is made up of 15 amino acids. CDR3 bases: TGTGCCAGCAGCTTCAATAGCGGGAGGGCCGGCGAGCAGTACTTC. It translates to CASSFNSGRAGEQYF.

The chain has TRBV12-3 or TRBV12-4 and TRBJ1-2, with a tentative D call TRBD1 (6 bases). The germline V and J ends were trimmed by 6 bases and 4 bases, with 9 bases remaining between them. The CDR3 covers 12 residues. The CDR3 spells CASRTGTYGYTF. The DNA of the CDR3 is TGTGCCAGCAGGACAGGAACCTATGGCTACACCTTC.

The chain couples TRBV20-1 to TRBJ1-5, with unresolved D. This CDR3 is built from 14 residues. Germline V gene data show CDR1 as DFQATT and CDR2 as SNEGSKA (reference sequence). The V end lost 5 bases, the J end lost 1 base, and 12 bases lay between the germline ends. The CDR3 loop reads CSAPGVNSNQPQHF. The CDR3, as DNA: TGCAGTGCTCCTGGGGTGAACAGCAATCAGCCCCAGCATTTT.

The chain links TRBV5-6 to TRBJ1-6, with 7 bases identical to TRBD1. Germline V CDR1 and CDR2: SGHDT, YYEEEE. V trimming: 7 bases; J trimming: 14 bases; junction bases outside the gene matches: 12. The CDR3 covers 13 residues. The CDR3 here is CASGRQGLGALHF. The CDR3 coding sequence is TGTGCCAGCGGCAGACAGGGCCTTGGGGCCCTCCACTTT.

The CDR3 coding sequence is TGTGCCAGCAGTTCCACAGGGGGCGCGGATGAAAAACTGTTTTTT. It translates to CASSSTGGADEKLFF. The gene calls are TRBV2 and TRBJ1-4, with 9 positions matching TRBD1. Germline CDR1 reads SNHLY; CDR2 reads FYNNEI. The CDR3 covers 15 residues. V lost 5 bases to trimming and J lost 6 bases; unmatched junction nucleotides: 7.

This clonotype occurred many times. V gene TRBV6-1 combines with J gene TRBJ1-6; TRBD1 matches 8 bases. Germline V gene sequence: CDR1 MNHNS, CDR2 SASEGT. Trimming cost V 9 bases and J 10 bases; bases outside gene matches: 8. The CDR3 has 13 amino acids. CDR3 DNA: TGTGCCAGTGCAGGACAGGGTGGCTCACCCCTCCACTTT. Its protein is CASAGQGGSPLHF.

This clonotype appeared a few times. The chain carries TRBV24-1 and TRBJ2-7; 9 nucleotides line up with TRBD1. Looked up from germline, CDR1 is KGHDR and CDR2 is SFDVKD. The CDR3 is made up of 12 amino acids. J was trimmed by 5 bases and V by 9 bases; bases with no gene match: 4. For the CDR3, the DNA is TGTGCCACCGGACAGGGGAACCACGAGCAGTACTTC. Its translation: CATGQGNHEQYF.

This clonotype appeared many times. This chain uses TRBV5-1 with TRBJ1-2; D remains unclear. Trimming stripped 0 bases from V and 7 bases from J, with 16 bases between. Looked up from germline, CDR1 is SGHRS and CDR2 is YFSETQ. The CDR3 totals 15 residues. The CDR3 bases are TGCGCCAGCAGCTTGGCCCTGACCGCCTCAATTGGCTACACCTTC. Its translation is CASSLALTASIGYTF.

The rearrangement uses TRBV20-1 and TRBJ2-5; D uncertain. The V gene lost 1 base and the J gene lost 2 bases, with 2 bases spanning the gap. In germline, CDR1 is DFQATT, CDR2 SNEGSKA (reference sequence). CDR3 length equals 11 residues. CDR3 residues: CSARGQETQYF. DNA for the CDR3: TGCAGTGCTAGAGGGCAAGAGACCCAGTACTTC.

Many counts were recorded for this clonotype. The chain has TRBV11-2 and TRBJ2-1; 10 bases align to TRBD2. The CDR3 consists of 15 residues. Germline CDR1 is SGHAT and CDR2 is FQNNGV. V lost 3 bases, J lost 4 bases, and 3 bases stayed unmatched. CDR3 amino acids: CASSLLAGVYNEQFF. The CDR3 DNA is TGTGCCAGCAGCTTGCTAGCGGGAGTGTACAATGAGCAGTTCTTC.

This clonotype was counted ten times or more. This chain joins TRBV20-1 and TRBJ1-5, with 7 nucleotides matching TRBD1. CDR3 size: 16 residues. The V gene end was trimmed by 0 bases and the J gene end by 2 bases; junction bases not matched to a gene: 7. The V gene's germline CDR1 is DFQATT and CDR2 SNEGSKA (reference sequence). CDR3 region: CSARDADRAGNQPQHF. In nucleotides, the CDR3 is TGCAGTGCTAGAGACGCTGACAGGGCCGGCAATCAGCCCCAGCATTTT.

On this clonotype itself: The junction departs from germline at one end; a sequencing error may be responsible. The CDR3 DNA sequence: TGTGCCAGCAGCCTCAGCCAGGCGAGTCTGGCATCCTCTGGGGCCAACGTCTTGACTTTC. Protein sequence: CASSLSQASLASSGANVLTF. V is TRBV4-2 and J is TRBJ2-6; D is perhaps TRBD1 (5 bases). This CDR3 spans 20 amino acids. Germline CDR1 reads LGHNA; CDR2 reads YNFKEQ.

The V call is TRBV2, the J call TRBJ1-1; 9 nucleotides align to TRBD1. CDR3 length: 15 amino acids. Per germline, CDR1 SNHLY and CDR2 FYNNEI. V trimming: 6 bases; J trimming: 4 bases; junction bases outside the gene matches: 9. The CDR3 coding sequence is TGTGCCAGCAGATACGGGACAGGGACGGGCACTGAAGCTTTCTTT. This sequence encodes CASRYGTGTGTEAFF.

Notes on this clonotype: A much larger clone is a single base away; this may be a read error. The genes are TRBV2 and TRBJ1-3; 7 nucleotides match TRBD1. The CDR3 has 16 residues. V trimming: 10 bases; J trimming: 0 bases; junction bases outside the gene matches: 12. Germline-derived CDR1 and CDR2 are SNHLY and FYNNEI. CDR3 sequence: CANRSRQGGSGNTIYF. The CDR3 coding sequence is TGTGCCAACAGGAGCCGACAGGGTGGCTCTGGAAACACCATATATTTT. Complete variable domain (other parts from reference TRBV2 and TRBJ1-3): EPEVTQTPSHQVTQMGQEVILRCVPISNHLYFYWYRQILGQKVEFLVSFYNNEISEKSEIFDDQFSVERPDGSNFTLKIRSTKLEDSAMYFCANRSRQGGSGNTIYFGEGSWLTVV.